Shown below are 14 T cell receptor beta chains from a single sample sequenced in a study of blood T cells in healthy people across ages. Through a sample-barcoded 5' primer and a J-beta primer mix, a second PCR was run for roughly 6 to 12 cycles. In TCRdb, the 5' RACE reads were re-called with MiXCR into one record per CDR3 protein. In the table there are 1 million to 1.2 million distinct CDR3 sequences, more than 30% of which are singletons. The sample was blood. These receptors were obtained from a man aged 18-30 years in good health.

This clonotype was seen only a few times. The chain links TRBV4-3 to TRBJ1-2; TRBD1 aligns across 7 bases. The CDR3 runs to 16 residues. From germline, CDR1 is LGHNA and CDR2 YSLEER. V lost 0 bases, J lost 4 bases, and 8 bases stayed unmatched. The CDR3 protein is CASSQDRPGGGYGYTF. In DNA, the CDR3 is TGCGCCAGCAGCCAAGATAGGCCAGGGGGAGGCTATGGCTACACCTTC.

The chain is built from TRBV4-2 and TRBJ1-4, with TRBD1 matching 8 bases. CDR3 length equals 18 residues. In germline, CDR1 is LGHNA, CDR2 YNFKEQ. With V trimmed by 0 bases and J by 6 bases, 12 bases remained unmatched. This CDR3 is CASSQDYLRGTGDEKLFF. CDR3 nucleotides: TGTGCCAGCAGCCAAGATTATCTGCGCGGGACAGGTGATGAAAAACTGTTTTTT.

V usage is TRBV18 and J usage is TRBJ2-1, with D possibly TRBD1 on 6 matching bases. V was clipped by 1 base and J by 13 bases, with 20 bases between them. Germline-derived CDR1 and CDR2 are KGHSH and LQKENI. The CDR3 spans 15 residues. Here the CDR3 reads CASSPRTARQETQFF. CDR3 bases: TGTGCCAGCTCACCACGGACAGCGAGACAAGAGACCCAGTTCTTC.

Regarding this clonotype: Its ends do not fully match the called genes, so a read error is possible. The rearrangement links TRBV20-1 to TRBJ2-5; 14 bases map to TRBD2. Germline-derived CDR1 and CDR2 are DFQATT and SNEGSKA (reference sequence). The CDR3 runs to 16 residues. Written as DNA, the CDR3 is TGCAGTGCTAGGCTCGGACTAGCGGGGGGACAAGAGACCCTGTACTTC. Encoded protein: CSARLGLAGGQETLYF.

The V and J genes are TRBV6-5 and TRBJ2-2; tentatively, D is TRBD2 (5 bases). From germline, CDR1 is MNHEY and CDR2 SVGAGI. The V and J ends lost 11 bases and 8 bases respectively, with 24 bases between them. This CDR3 contains 15 residues. CDR3 protein: CAASFAGLGIGELFF. The CDR3 DNA reads TGTGCCGCCTCCTTTGCGGGCCTCGGGATTGGGGAGCTGTTTTTT.

There are a few counts of this clonotype. This sequence joins TRBV6-5 and TRBJ1-1, with D perhaps TRBD1 (5 bases). Per the germline V gene, CDR1 is MNHEY and CDR2 is SVGAGI. The V end lost 0 bases, the J end lost 7 bases, and 15 bases lay between the germline ends. The CDR3 length is 15 residues. The CDR3 is CASSYSIDSGGEAFF. Here the CDR3 DNA reads TGTGCCAGCAGTTACTCTATTGACAGCGGCGGTGAAGCTTTCTTT.

This clonotype was picked up a small number of times. The chain employs TRBV12-3 or TRBV12-4 and TRBJ1-1; no clear D gene. The V end was cut by 6 bases, the J end by 4 bases, with 6 bases between. This CDR3 contains 11 residues. The CDR3 region has the DNA TGTGCCAGCAGGAGGTCCACTGAAGCTTTCTTT. Translation: CASRRSTEAFF.

This clonotype appeared a few times. V usage is TRBV27 and J usage is TRBJ2-5, with 8 bases aligning to TRBD2. The germline CDR1 and CDR2 sequences are MNHEY and SMNVEV (reference sequence). V lost 4 bases, J lost 5 bases, and 6 bases stayed unmatched. This CDR3 region has 14 residues. This CDR3 is CASSSGTRPETQYF. The CDR3 DNA sequence: TGTGCCAGCAGTTCCGGGACTAGACCGGAGACCCAGTACTTC.

This clonotype showed up many times. This rearrangement joins TRBV7-3 to TRBJ2-1, with a possible D match to TRBD2 (5 bases). The length of the CDR3 is 13 residues. The V and J ends lost 5 bases and 4 bases respectively, with 9 bases between them. The germline CDR1 and CDR2 sequences are SGHTA and FQGTGA. This CDR3 reads CASSVGIYNEQFF. CDR3 coding DNA: TGTGCCAGCAGCGTCGGGATATACAATGAGCAGTTCTTC.

This clonotype has just a few counts. The V gene is TRBV4-1, the J gene TRBJ1-2, with a possible D match to TRBD1 (5 bases). The CDR3 spans 14 residues. Trimming removed 4 bases at V and 6 bases at J, with 15 bases between. Germline loops: CDR1 MGHRA, CDR2 YSYEKL. DNA for the CDR3: TGCGCCAGCAGCCGCCTTTGGGGGGTTGATGGCTACACCTTC. Translation gives CASSRLWGVDGYTF.

This clonotype has a count of ten or more. Relative to the germline gene, one junction end is altered; a read error may explain this. Here the CDR3 reads CASSLERNTEAFF. The CDR3 coding sequence is TGTGCCAGCAGCTTAGAACGGAACACTGAAGCTTTCTTT. This chain connects TRBV5-1 to TRBJ1-1; D is undetermined. Germline CDR1 is SGHRS and CDR2 is YFSETQ. CDR3 length: 13 residues. Looking up the rest from reference TRBV5-1 and TRBJ1-1 gives the full variable domain: KAGVTQTPRYLIKTRGQQVTLSCSPISGHRSVSWYQQTPGQGLQFLFEYFSETQRNKGNFPGRFSGRQFSNSRSEMNVSTLELGDSALYLCASSLERNTEAFFGQGTRLTVV.

About this clonotype itself: This may come from a read error, since a much larger clone is one base off. The J gene is TRBJ2-7, the V gene TRBV7-2; the match to TRBD1 covers 9 bases. The J segment lost 7 bases and the V segment lost 2 bases, leaving 12 bases of the junction unmatched. The length of the CDR3 is 16 residues. Per germline, CDR1 SGHTA and CDR2 FQGNSA. This CDR3 is CASSLNRGLARNEQYF. The CDR3 DNA sequence: TGTGCCAGCAGCTTAAACAGGGGGCTCGCCCGCAATGAGCAGTACTTC.

This clonotype was counted between two and nine times. The chain is built from TRBV27 and TRBJ1-1, with 8 bases identical to TRBD1. Trimming removed 5 bases from V and 2 bases from J; junction bases left unmatched: 10. CDR3 length equals 16 residues. Germline V CDR1 and CDR2: MNHEY, SMNVEV (reference sequence). DNA of the CDR3: TGTGCCAGCAGTCTCGGACAGGGCAGGTTCAACACTGAAGCTTTCTTT. Its translation: CASSLGQGRFNTEAFF.

CDR3: CSAISPSGQRSYEQYF. Here the CDR3 DNA reads TGCAGTGCTATATCCCCGAGCGGACAACGCTCCTACGAGCAGTACTTC. V and J are TRBV20-1 and TRBJ2-7; D may be TRBD1 or TRBD2 (5 bases each). The germline V and J ends were trimmed by 4 bases and 0 bases, with 19 bases remaining between them. Germline loops: CDR1 DFQATT, CDR2 SNEGSKA (reference sequence). This CDR3 contains 16 residues.